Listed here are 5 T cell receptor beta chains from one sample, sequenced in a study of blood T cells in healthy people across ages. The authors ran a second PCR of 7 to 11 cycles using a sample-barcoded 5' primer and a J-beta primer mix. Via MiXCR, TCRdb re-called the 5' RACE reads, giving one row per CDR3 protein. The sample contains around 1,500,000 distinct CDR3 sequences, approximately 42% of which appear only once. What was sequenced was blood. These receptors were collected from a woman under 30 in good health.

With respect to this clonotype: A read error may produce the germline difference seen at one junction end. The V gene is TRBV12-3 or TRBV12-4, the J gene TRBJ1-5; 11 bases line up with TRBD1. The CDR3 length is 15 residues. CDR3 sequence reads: CASCFGTGGRQPQHF. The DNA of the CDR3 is TGTGCCAGCTGTTTCGGGACAGGGGGGCGGCAGCCCCAGCATTTT.

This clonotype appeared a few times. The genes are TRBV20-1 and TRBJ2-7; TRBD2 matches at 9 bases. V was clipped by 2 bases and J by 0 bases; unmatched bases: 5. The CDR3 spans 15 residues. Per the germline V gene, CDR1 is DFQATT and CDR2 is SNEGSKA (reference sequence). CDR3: CSARPLAGSSYEQYF. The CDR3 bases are TGCAGTGCTAGACCCCTAGCGGGGAGCTCCTACGAGCAGTACTTC.

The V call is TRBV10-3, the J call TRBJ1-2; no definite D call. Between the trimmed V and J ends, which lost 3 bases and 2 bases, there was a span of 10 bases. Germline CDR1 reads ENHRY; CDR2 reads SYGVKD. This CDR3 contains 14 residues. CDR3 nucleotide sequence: TGTGCCATCAGTGAACACGGATCCAACTATGGCTACACCTTC. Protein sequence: CAISEHGSNYGYTF.

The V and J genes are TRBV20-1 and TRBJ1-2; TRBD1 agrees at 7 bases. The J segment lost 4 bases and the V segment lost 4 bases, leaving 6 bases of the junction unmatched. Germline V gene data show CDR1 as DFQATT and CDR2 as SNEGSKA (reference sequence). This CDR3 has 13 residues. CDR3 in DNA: TGCAGTGCTAACCGACAGGGAGGCTATGGCTACACCTTC. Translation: CSANRQGGYGYTF.

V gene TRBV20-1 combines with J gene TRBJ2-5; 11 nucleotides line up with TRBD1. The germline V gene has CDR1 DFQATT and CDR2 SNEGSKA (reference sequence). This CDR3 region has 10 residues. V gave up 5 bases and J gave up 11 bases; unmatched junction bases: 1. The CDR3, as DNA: TGCAGTGCTGGACAGGGGGCACAGTACTTC. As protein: CSAGQGAQYF.